Listed below are T cell receptor beta chains from one sample, sequenced in a study of CD8 T cells in ankylosing spondylitis. TCRdb reprocessed the 5' RACE reads via MiXCR and lists one record per CDR3 protein. Among a few hundred thousand distinct CDR3 sequences, less than 25% were seen once, and the ten largest hold roughly 4%. Sequenced sample: blood, either unsorted or a sorted T cell fraction (not recorded which). The source of these receptors is a female donor with ankylosing spondylitis or in good health (not recorded which). Each CDR3 is given with its conserved first and last residue. Each record gives: CDR3 length, V gene, clone size, J gene, D gene, CDR3 DNA, CDR3 protein. D genes are given only for firm matches. The size field is filled for only some rows; it gives once, few, many or a size class.

CDR3 length: 15
V gene: TRBV6-1
clone size: many
J gene: TRBJ2-1
D gene: NA
CDR3 DNA: TGTGCCAGCAGTCCAGGAGGAGGGAGGAACAATGAGCAGTTCTTC
CDR3 protein: CASSPGGGRNNEQFF

CDR3 length: 11
V gene: TRBV20-1
clone size: NA
J gene: TRBJ2-2
D gene: NA
CDR3 DNA: TGCAGTGCTAAGCGGACCGGGGAGCTGTTTTTT
CDR3 protein: CSAKRTGELFF

CDR3 length: 18
V gene: TRBV6-2/TRBV6-3
clone size: NA
J gene: TRBJ2-1
D gene: NA
CDR3 DNA: TGTGCCAGCAATATGAGGTTCCTCACTAGGCGATTTTACAATGAGCAGTTCTTC
CDR3 protein: CASNMRFLTRRFYNEQFF

CDR3 length: 14
V gene: TRBV10-2
clone size: NA
J gene: TRBJ1-4
D gene: NA
CDR3 DNA: TGCGCCAGCAGTGAATTACAGGGTTGGGAAAAACTGTTTTTT
CDR3 protein: CASSELQGWEKLFF

CDR3 length: 15
V gene: TRBV5-6
clone size: few
J gene: TRBJ1-5
D gene: NA
CDR3 DNA: TGTGCCAGCAGCTTGTGGCAGGGCCTGAATCAGCCCCAGCATTTT
CDR3 protein: CASSLWQGLNQPQHF

CDR3 length: 15
V gene: TRBV24-1
clone size: many
J gene: TRBJ2-1
D gene: TRBD1
CDR3 DNA: TGTGCCACCAGTGAGACCGGGACAGGGGTAAATGAGCAGTTCTTC
CDR3 protein: CATSETGTGVNEQFF

CDR3 length: 12
V gene: TRBV29-1
clone size: many
J gene: TRBJ2-5
D gene: TRBD1
CDR3 DNA: TGCAGCGTTCACACAGGGGGAGAGACCCAGTACTTC
CDR3 protein: CSVHTGGETQYF

CDR3 length: 18
V gene: TRBV6-1
clone size: few
J gene: TRBJ2-3
D gene: TRBD2
CDR3 DNA: TGTGCCAGCAGTCCCTCTCCTACCGGGACTAGGGGGAGTGATACGCAGTATTTT
CDR3 protein: CASSPSPTGTRGSDTQYF

CDR3 length: 17
V gene: TRBV10-3
clone size: few
J gene: TRBJ1-5
D gene: NA
CDR3 DNA: TGTGCCATCAGTGAGAGTGGACATGACATGTCCAATCAGCCCCAGCATTTT
CDR3 protein: CAISESGHDMSNQPQHF

CDR3 length: 16
V gene: TRBV11-3
clone size: NA
J gene: TRBJ2-1
D gene: NA
CDR3 DNA: TGTGCCAGCAGCTCCGACTCTGGGGTTAAAATCAATGAGCAGTTCTTC
CDR3 protein: CASSSDSGVKINEQFF

CDR3 length: 13
V gene: TRBV12-3/TRBV12-4
clone size: many
J gene: TRBJ1-5
D gene: NA
CDR3 DNA: TGTGCCAGCAGAGGGTTACTCAATCAGCCCCAGCATTTT
CDR3 protein: CASRGLLNQPQHF

CDR3 length: 14
V gene: TRBV20-1
clone size: few
J gene: TRBJ1-1
D gene: TRBD1
CDR3 DNA: TGCAGTGCTAGAGAGAACAGGGGTGGCATTGAAGCTTTCTTT
CDR3 protein: CSARENRGGIEAFF

CDR3 length: 14
V gene: TRBV20-1
clone size: few
J gene: TRBJ2-3
D gene: NA
CDR3 DNA: TGCAGTGCTAGAGGGCAGCGAGGGGGGGATACGCAGTATTTT
CDR3 protein: CSARGQRGGDTQYF

CDR3 length: 16
V gene: TRBV5-1
clone size: NA
J gene: TRBJ1-6
D gene: NA
CDR3 DNA: TGCGCCAGCAGCTCGACAGTGGGGACGAATAATTCACCCCTCCACTTT
CDR3 protein: CASSSTVGTNNSPLHF

CDR3 length: 17
V gene: TRBV10-2
clone size: NA
J gene: TRBJ2-2
D gene: TRBD2
CDR3 DNA: TGCGCCAGCAGTATGACTAGCGGGAGGGCGGGCACCGGGGAGCTGTTTTTT
CDR3 protein: CASSMTSGRAGTGELFF

CDR3 length: 14
V gene: TRBV20-1
clone size: NA
J gene: TRBJ2-1
D gene: NA
CDR3 DNA: TGCAGTGCTAGAGAGAGGACCGGGAGAAATGAGCAGTTCTTC
CDR3 protein: CSARERTGRNEQFF

CDR3 length: 15
V gene: TRBV9
clone size: NA
J gene: TRBJ2-7
D gene: TRBD2
CDR3 DNA: TGTGCCAGCAGCGTAGATGGGACTAGAGGGGACGAGCAGTACTTC
CDR3 protein: CASSVDGTRGDEQYF

CDR3 length: 14
V gene: TRBV12-3/TRBV12-4
clone size: many
J gene: TRBJ2-7
D gene: TRBD2
CDR3 DNA: TGTGCCAGCAGGACTAGCGGGAGCTCCTACGAGCAGTACTTC
CDR3 protein: CASRTSGSSYEQYF

CDR3 length: 13
V gene: TRBV24-1
clone size: few
J gene: TRBJ2-7
D gene: NA
CDR3 DNA: TGTGCCACCAGTGATGGAAGCTCCTACGAGCAGTACTTC
CDR3 protein: CATSDGSSYEQYF

CDR3 length: 14
V gene: TRBV12-3/TRBV12-4
clone size: NA
J gene: TRBJ1-2
D gene: NA
CDR3 DNA: TGTGCCAGCAGTTTAAGTCAGGGGCTCTATGGCTACACCTTC
CDR3 protein: CASSLSQGLYGYTF

CDR3 length: 13
V gene: TRBV20-1
clone size: many
J gene: TRBJ1-1
D gene: TRBD1
CDR3 DNA: TGCAGTGCGGACAGGGGCCGCGCTACTGAAGCTTTCTTT
CDR3 protein: CSADRGRATEAFF

CDR3 length: 16
V gene: TRBV20-1
clone size: many
J gene: TRBJ1-6
D gene: NA
CDR3 DNA: TGCAGTGCTAGACCACCCGGAAGTACCTATAATTCACCCCTCCACTTT
CDR3 protein: CSARPPGSTYNSPLHF

CDR3 length: 13
V gene: TRBV12-3/TRBV12-4
clone size: many
J gene: TRBJ1-5
D gene: NA
CDR3 DNA: TGTGCCAGCAGTTTTAGCAGGGATCAGCCCCAGCATTTT
CDR3 protein: CASSFSRDQPQHF

CDR3 length: 18
V gene: TRBV4-3
clone size: NA
J gene: TRBJ2-1
D gene: TRBD2
CDR3 DNA: TGCGCCAGCAGTCAGACTAGCGGGAGGGGAAGCTCCTACAATGAGCAGTTCTTC
CDR3 protein: CASSQTSGRGSSYNEQFF

CDR3 length: 16
V gene: TRBV20-1
clone size: few
J gene: TRBJ2-1
D gene: NA
CDR3 DNA: TGCAGTGCTAGAGATAATCGGGCTTACTCCTACAATGAGCAGTTCTTC
CDR3 protein: CSARDNRAYSYNEQFF

CDR3 length: 16
V gene: TRBV6-1
clone size: many
J gene: TRBJ2-3
D gene: TRBD2
CDR3 DNA: TGTGCCAGCAGTGGTAGCGGGATGACCGGCACAGATACGCAGTATTTT
CDR3 protein: CASSGSGMTGTDTQYF

CDR3 length: 13
V gene: TRBV7-2
clone size: NA
J gene: TRBJ2-5
D gene: NA
CDR3 DNA: TGTGCCAGCAGCTCGACTATTCAAGAGACCCAGTACTTC
CDR3 protein: CASSSTIQETQYF

CDR3 length: 16
V gene: TRBV24-1
clone size: few
J gene: TRBJ2-3
D gene: NA
CDR3 DNA: TGTGCCACCAGTGATTTGCCCAGCCCGAGCACAGATACGCAGTATTTT
CDR3 protein: CATSDLPSPSTDTQYF

CDR3 length: 13
V gene: TRBV29-1
clone size: NA
J gene: TRBJ2-1
D gene: TRBD2
CDR3 DNA: TGCAGCGGAAGCGGGAGGGCCTTCAATGAGCAGTTCTTC
CDR3 protein: CSGSGRAFNEQFF

CDR3 length: 16
V gene: TRBV28
clone size: few
J gene: TRBJ1-6
D gene: TRBD1
CDR3 DNA: TGTGCCAGCAGTTCTCACGACAGGGGGCAGGGTTCACCCCTCCACTTT
CDR3 protein: CASSSHDRGQGSPLHF

CDR3 length: 15
V gene: TRBV5-4
clone size: NA
J gene: TRBJ1-1
D gene: NA
CDR3 DNA: TGTGCCAGCAGCTCGGACGGCGGAAGTTGGACTGAAGCTTTCTTT
CDR3 protein: CASSSDGGSWTEAFF

CDR3 length: 12
V gene: TRBV5-1
clone size: many
J gene: TRBJ1-1
D gene: NA
CDR3 DNA: TGCGCCAGCAAAAGCGAGAACACTGAAGCTTTCTTT
CDR3 protein: CASKSENTEAFF

CDR3 length: 13
V gene: TRBV29-1
clone size: few
J gene: TRBJ1-2
D gene: TRBD1
CDR3 DNA: TGCAGCGCAGGGACAGGGGGCGATTCTGGCTACACCTTC
CDR3 protein: CSAGTGGDSGYTF

CDR3 length: 13
V gene: TRBV11-3
clone size: NA
J gene: TRBJ2-2
D gene: NA
CDR3 DNA: TGTGCCAGCAGTCAACCAGGGTCCGGGGAGCTGTTTTTT
CDR3 protein: CASSQPGSGELFF

CDR3 length: 13
V gene: TRBV9
clone size: NA
J gene: TRBJ2-3
D gene: NA
CDR3 DNA: TGTGCCAGCAGCGTAGGGGCTACAGATACGCAGTATTTT
CDR3 protein: CASSVGATDTQYF

CDR3 length: 11
V gene: TRBV20-1
clone size: few
J gene: TRBJ2-7
D gene: NA
CDR3 DNA: TGCAGTGCTAGAAAACCCTACGAGCAGTACTTC
CDR3 protein: CSARKPYEQYF